Shown below are 30 T cell receptor beta chains from a single sample sequenced in a study of monozygotic twins with inflammatory bowel disease. TCRdb re-called the 5' RACE reads and gives one entry per CDR3 protein, without DNA. The repertoire shows 350,000 to 550,000 distinct CDR3 sequences; the top ten hold about 2.4%. Sequencing was carried out using blood. The receptor source for this set is a human donor with ulcerative colitis or Crohn's disease, or a healthy co-twin of an affected twin (not recorded which).

This chain uses TRBV19 with TRBJ1-5; the TCRdb call, TRBD1, lacks DNA for checking. This CDR3 has 16 residues. From germline, CDR1 is LNHDA and CDR2 SQIVND (reference sequence). The CDR3 loop is CASSKAGGRGNQPQHF.

CDR3 residues: CASSSGLGTYEQYF. The V and J genes are TRBV5-1 and TRBJ2-7; TCRdb's D call, TRBD1, is unchecked because there is no DNA. This CDR3 has 14 residues. The germline V gene encodes CDR1 SGHRS and CDR2 YFSETQ.

This rearrangement joins TRBV5-4 to TRBJ2-3; TCRdb indicates TRBD1, and absent DNA this call remains unverified. CDR3 length: 19 residues. In germline, CDR1 is SGHNT, CDR2 YYREEE (reference sequence). The CDR3 loop is CASSSTYTRGRLGTDTQYF.

The chain has TRBV6-5 and TRBJ2-7; TCRdb selects TRBD2, and the lack of DNA leaves this call unchecked. Per the germline V gene, CDR1 is MNHEY and CDR2 is SVGAGI. The CDR3 contains 13 residues. CDR3 sequence: CASTPGASYEQYF.

The V call is TRBV29-1, the J call TRBJ2-7; TCRdb names TRBD1, which stays unverified in the absence of DNA. This CDR3 spans 13 amino acids. In germline, CDR1 is SQVTM, CDR2 ANQGSEA. CDR3 sequence reads: CSPCSRQVYEQYF.

This chain links TRBV10-3 with TRBJ2-1. The CDR3 sequence is 16 residues long. Germline V gives CDR1 ENHRY, CDR2 SYGVKD. This CDR3 is CAISESTGISYNEQFF.

This chain joins TRBV29-1 and TRBJ1-1; there is no DNA to check the TCRdb D call of TRBD1. This CDR3 is built from 12 residues. Germline V gene sequence: CDR1 SQVTM, CDR2 ANQGSEA. CDR3 sequence reads: CSVLGGGNEAFF.

The chain is built from TRBV6-2 or TRBV6-3 and TRBJ1-2. The CDR3 totals 15 residues. The germline gives CDR1 MNHEY, CDR2 SVGEGT. CDR3 in amino acids: CASSRPLSANYGYTF.

The rearrangement uses TRBV6-5 and TRBJ1-5; TCRdb designates TRBD1, a call that cannot be tested without DNA. The germline V gene encodes CDR1 MNHEY and CDR2 SVGAGI. There are 14 residues in the CDR3. The CDR3 here is CASKYRGDNQPQHF.

The chain links TRBV25-1 to TRBJ2-1; absent DNA, TCRdb's TRBD1 call cannot be checked. Per germline, CDR1 MGHDK and CDR2 SYGVNS. The CDR3 spans 13 residues. The CDR3 region is CASSSEKGQGVYF.

The chain combines TRBV7-3 with TRBJ2-1; the D call from TCRdb, TRBD1, cannot be confirmed without DNA. From germline, CDR1 is SGHTA and CDR2 FQGTGA. The CDR3 extends over 14 amino acids. The CDR3 reads CASSLSQGWNEQFF.

V and J are TRBV18 and TRBJ2-7. This CDR3 comprises 12 residues. Germline-derived CDR1 and CDR2 are KGHSH and LQKENI. The CDR3 loop is CASSPSGSEQYF. Looking up the rest from reference TRBV18 and TRBJ2-7 gives the full variable domain: NAGVMQNPRHLVRRRGQEARLRCSPMKGHSHVYWYRQLPEEGLKFMVYLQKENIIDESGMPKERFSAEFPKEGPSILRIQQVVRGDSAAYFCASSPSGSEQYFGPGTRLTVT.

This chain joins TRBV19 and TRBJ1-4; there is no DNA to check the TCRdb D call of TRBD1. CDR1 and CDR2 from the germline V gene are LNHDA and SQIVND (reference sequence). The CDR3 contains 14 residues. CDR3 sequence reads: CASRRQGWGEKLFF. The complete variable domain, with remaining parts taken from reference TRBV19 and TRBJ1-4, reads DGGITQSPKYLFRKEGQNVTLSCEQNLNHDAMYWYRQDPGQGLRLIYYSQIVNDFQKGDIAEGYSVSREKKESFPLTVTSAQKNPTAFYLCASRRQGWGEKLFFGSGTQLSVL.

The chain carries TRBV2 and TRBJ1-1; the D gene TCRdb calls, TRBD1, cannot be checked with no DNA. The CDR3 has 12 amino acids. Germline V gene lookup returns CDR1 SNHLY and CDR2 FYNNEI. Here the CDR3 reads CASGGDGTEAFF.

The chain has TRBV6-6 and TRBJ2-2. The germline V gene encodes CDR1 MNHNY and CDR2 SVGAGI (reference sequence). This CDR3 contains 14 residues. CDR3 sequence: CASSYLGMSGELFF.

The V call is TRBV27, the J call TRBJ2-7; TCRdb calls TRBD2, which cannot be checked without DNA. Germline assignment: CDR1 MNHEY and CDR2 SMNVEV (reference sequence). The CDR3 loop spans 13 amino acids. The CDR3 is CASSWAISGEQYF.

This chain connects TRBV10-3 to TRBJ2-7. Germline V lookup: CDR1 ENHRY, CDR2 SYGVKD. The CDR3 loop spans 12 amino acids. CDR3 protein: CAISENTYEQYF.

This chain links TRBV5-1 with TRBJ2-7; TCRdb proposes TRBD1, but this gene call is untestable without DNA. This CDR3 is built from 15 residues. Germline CDR1 is SGHRS and CDR2 is YFSETQ. The CDR3 protein is CASSPTRDRVSEQYF.

The V call is TRBV27, the J call TRBJ2-3; TCRdb names TRBD2, which stays unverified in the absence of DNA. The germline V gene has CDR1 MNHEY and CDR2 SMNVEV (reference sequence). This CDR3 is built from 18 residues. This CDR3 is CASRDKGLAGGNTDTQYF.

The CDR3 region is CASSQEAREYNSPLHF. This rearrangement joins TRBV4-1 to TRBJ1-6. Germline V gene data show CDR1 as MGHRA and CDR2 as YSYEKL. This CDR3 is built from 16 residues.

The rearrangement uses TRBV7-2 and TRBJ2-2; TCRdb picks TRBD2, but there is no DNA to check that call. CDR3 length: 17 residues. The germline V gene encodes CDR1 SGHTA and CDR2 FQGNSA. Here the CDR3 reads CASRSRGTAANTGELFF.

The chain has TRBV7-2 and TRBJ2-7; TCRdb's assignment of TRBD1 cannot be checked, as there is no DNA. The CDR3 has 13 residues. The germline CDR1 and CDR2 sequences are SGHTA and FQGNSA. The CDR3 sequence is CASSSDPGYEQYF.

V and J are TRBV20-1 and TRBJ2-3; TCRdb's D call, TRBD2, is unchecked because there is no DNA. Looked up from germline, CDR1 is DFQATT and CDR2 is SNEGSKA (reference sequence). The CDR3 is 14 residues long. Here the CDR3 reads CSARQVSGSDTQYF.

J is TRBJ2-5 and V is TRBV4-2; as DNA is missing, the TRBD2 call by TCRdb cannot be tested. The CDR3 consists of 17 residues. Germline V gene lookup returns CDR1 LGHNA and CDR2 YNFKEQ. CDR3 loop: CASSEGASGRAEETQYF.

V usage is TRBV29-1 and J usage is TRBJ2-2; TCRdb calls TRBD2, which cannot be checked without DNA. CDR3 length: 14 amino acids. The germline V gene encodes CDR1 SQVTM and CDR2 ANQGSEA. The CDR3 sequence: CSATSGRPTGELFF.

This sequence joins TRBV7-9 and TRBJ2-1; the TCRdb D gene call, TRBD1, has no DNA to confirm it. CDR1 SEHNR and CDR2 FQNEAQ come from the germline V gene (reference sequence). CDR3 length: 13 residues. The CDR3 loop is CASTGQGGSEQFF.

V usage is TRBV6-2 or TRBV6-3 and J usage is TRBJ2-7. This CDR3 comprises 15 residues. Germline CDR1 reads MNHEY; CDR2 reads SVGEGT. The CDR3 spells CASSYAESGPYEQYF.

The chain links TRBV5-1 to TRBJ2-4; TCRdb gives TRBD1 as the D gene, but with no DNA this cannot be confirmed. Germline V gene data show CDR1 as SGHRS and CDR2 as YFSETQ. The CDR3 spans 14 residues. CDR3 region: CASSPGTGGNIQYF.

The gene calls are TRBV7-9 and TRBJ1-1; as DNA is missing, the TRBD1 call by TCRdb cannot be tested. Germline lookup yields CDR1 SEHNR and CDR2 FQNEAQ (reference sequence). There are 13 residues in the CDR3. The CDR3 here is CASRRTENTEAFF.

This chain connects TRBV20-1 to TRBJ2-1; TCRdb lists TRBD2, though no DNA is available to test this call. Germline lookup yields CDR1 DFQATT and CDR2 SNEGSKA (reference sequence). There are 14 residues in the CDR3. This chain's CDR3 is CSALAGGSYNEQFF.